Below, 9 T cell receptor beta chains from the same sample are listed, as sequenced in a study of cytomegalovirus exposure and HLA in healthy donors. PCR employed 60 Vbeta and 13 Jbeta primers. Clones were sequenced by immunoSEQ multiplex PCR, and TCRdb holds only the in-frame ones, with some missing. Altogether 100,000 to 150,000 clones are present, over 65% being singletons, with the ten largest covering 1.5% to 1.7%. The specimen sequenced was PBMCs. Source of these receptors: a man aged 35-49 years in good health and CMV-seronegative.

The J gene is TRBJ1-2, the V gene TRBV25-1; D may be TRBD1 (5 bases). The CDR3 totals 15 residues. The germline V and J ends were trimmed by 2 bases and 2 bases, with 12 bases remaining between them. Per the germline V gene, CDR1 is MGHDK and CDR2 is SYGVNS. CDR3 loop: CASSEIGEGNYGYTF. The DNA of the CDR3 is TGTGCCAGCAGTGAAATAGGGGAGGGGAACTATGGCTACACCTTC.

The chain has TRBV15 and TRBJ2-1, with D perhaps matching TRBD1 (6 bases). The CDR3 contains 15 residues. V dropped 0 bases and J dropped 5 bases, with 11 bases sitting between them. Germline V gives CDR1 LNHNV, CDR2 YYDKDF (reference sequence). The CDR3 DNA reads TGTGCCACCAGCAGAGAGAGGACAGCCCACAATGAGCAGTTCTTC. It translates to CATSRERTAHNEQFF. Full variable domain (outside the CDR3, taken from reference TRBV15 and TRBJ2-1): DAMVIQNPRYQVTQFGKPVTLSCSQTLNHNVMYWYQQKSSQAPKLLFHYYDKDFNNEADTPDNFQSRRPNTSFCFLDIRSPGLGDTAMYLCATSRERTAHNEQFFGPGTRLTVL.

V usage is TRBV29-1 and J usage is TRBJ1-2; tentatively, D is TRBD1 (5 bases). Trimming removed 7 bases at V and 6 bases at J, with 24 bases between. Germline CDR1 and CDR2: SQVTM and ANQGSEA. The CDR3 spans 15 residues. The CDR3 here is CSALTDGGDEDGYTF. CDR3 DNA: TGCAGCGCATTGACAGACGGTGGGGATGAGGATGGCTACACCTTC.

CDR3 amino acids: CASSGSSGGRSSYEQYF. CDR3 bases: TGTGCCAGCAGCGGATCTAGCGGGGGCCGAAGCTCCTACGAGCAGTACTTC. The rearrangement links TRBV11-1 to TRBJ2-7; 10 bases line up with TRBD2. The CDR3 has 17 residues. Per germline, CDR1 SGHAT and CDR2 FQDESV (reference sequence). The trim removed 5 bases at V and 0 bases at J, leaving 10 bases unmatched.

The chain recombines TRBV6-1 with TRBJ2-1; the match to TRBD2 covers 7 bases. The CDR3 extends over 15 amino acids. CDR1 and CDR2 (germline): MNHNS, SASEGT. V was clipped by 2 bases and J by 1 base; unmatched bases: 2. The CDR3 protein is CASSEMRESYNEQFF. The CDR3 nucleotides read TGTGCCAGCAGTGAAATGCGGGAGTCCTACAATGAGCAGTTCTTC.

J is TRBJ2-7 and V is TRBV7-9; the D is unclear. This CDR3 contains 15 residues. Trimming took 3 bases from V and 3 from J, leaving 15 bases between them. From germline, CDR1 is SEHNR and CDR2 FQNEAQ (reference sequence). The CDR3 sequence is CASSFRGEGGYEQYF. The CDR3, as DNA: TGTGCCAGCAGCTTCAGAGGAGAAGGTGGCTACGAGCAGTACTTC.

The CDR3 bases are TGTGCCAGCTCACGGAGCGGGGGGCCCACAGATACGCAGTATTTT. It translates to CASSRSGGPTDTQYF. V is TRBV18 and J is TRBJ2-3; 9 nucleotides match TRBD2. Germline assignment: CDR1 KGHSH and CDR2 LQKENI. The trim removed 4 bases at V and 2 bases at J, leaving 4 bases unmatched. The length of the CDR3 is 15 residues.

V is TRBV4-1 and J is TRBJ2-3; TRBD1 matches 9 bases. V shed 8 bases and J 4 bases; nucleotides not matched to a gene: 10. Germline CDR1 reads MGHRA; CDR2 reads YSYEKL. This CDR3 is 15 amino acids long. In DNA, the CDR3 is TGCGCCAGCGGGAGTACAGGGGGCATTGCAGATACGCAGTATTTT. Residues: CASGSTGGIADTQYF.

The V and J genes are TRBV7-9 and TRBJ1-4; D remains unclear. Per the germline V gene, CDR1 is SEHNR and CDR2 is FQNEAQ (reference sequence). The CDR3 runs to 13 residues. Trimming took 6 bases from V and 6 from J, leaving 11 bases between them. DNA of the CDR3: TGTGCCAGCAGGCCTGGCGGGGATGAAAAACTGTTTTTT. As protein: CASRPGGDEKLFF.